These T cell receptor beta chains were read from a single sample in a study of T cells after yellow fever vaccination. TCRdb re-derived calls from the 5' RACE reads in MiXCR, one entry per CDR3 protein. Among 500,000 to 650,000 distinct CDR3 sequences, approximately 13% were seen once, and the ten largest hold roughly 13%. The input for sequencing was PBMCs, taken on the day of the yellow fever booster vaccination. These receptors originate from a man aged 30-40 years who received the YFV17D yellow fever vaccine. CDR3s include the opening cysteine and the closing phenylalanine or tryptophan. The order of the fields is V gene, clone size, J gene, D gene, CDR3 protein, CDR3 DNA. The D gene is left open where the match is weak. The size entry is marked missing in some rows and otherwise reads once, few, many or a size class.

TRBV5-1	-	TRBJ2-7	TRBD1	CASSGGWTGMTYEQYF	TGCGCCAGCAGCGGGGGATGGACAGGTATGACCTACGAGCAGTACTTC
TRBV29-1	few	TRBJ2-2	TRBD1	CSAALQGITANTGELFF	TGCAGCGCTGCATTACAGGGGATTACTGCGAACACCGGGGAGCTGTTTTTT
TRBV12-3/TRBV12-4	-	TRBJ1-4	-	CASSLWGAPSEKLFF	TGTGCCAGCAGTTTATGGGGGGCTCCGTCTGAAAAACTGTTTTTT
TRBV6-5	-	TRBJ2-6	-	CASSYSSGTGANVLTF	TGTGCCAGCAGTTACTCGTCTGGGACTGGGGCCAACGTCCTGACTTTC
TRBV20-1	-	TRBJ2-3	-	CSARLDQRQVGGTDTQYF	TGCAGTGCTAGACTGGATCAACGACAGGTGGGAGGCACAGATACGCAGTATTTT
TRBV7-2	-	TRBJ2-3	TRBD1	CASSPARDRVYF	TGTGCCAGCTCTCCCGCCCGGGACAGGGTGTATTTT
TRBV29-1	-	TRBJ2-2	TRBD2	CSAQMTSGTTGELFF	TGCAGCGCTCAAATGACTAGCGGGACTACCGGGGAGCTGTTTTTT
TRBV6-2/TRBV6-3	-	TRBJ2-1	TRBD2	CASSYSASGSDEQFF	TGTGCCAGCAGTTACTCGGCTAGCGGGAGTGATGAGCAGTTCTTC
TRBV7-9	many	TRBJ2-1	-	CASSGLRDEQFF	TGTGCCAGCAGTGGACTACGTGATGAGCAGTTCTTC
TRBV12-3/TRBV12-4	few	TRBJ2-1	TRBD1	CASSWGGDTRGRGQFF	TGTGCCAGCAGTTGGGGTGGGGACACCAGGGGGCGCGGGCAGTTCTTC
TRBV6-1	-	TRBJ1-1	-	CASSEYWGTGTEAFF	TGTGCCAGCAGTGAATACTGGGGCACAGGGACTGAAGCTTTCTTT
TRBV7-9	few	TRBJ2-1	-	CASSLGMSGSDEQFF	TGTGCCAGCAGCTTAGGTATGTCAGGGTCCGATGAGCAGTTCTTC
TRBV11-2	few	TRBJ1-4	-	CASSLGPDEKLFF	TGTGCCAGCAGCTTGGGACCTGATGAAAAACTGTTTTTT
TRBV18	-	TRBJ2-1	-	CASSPVGRDYNEQFF	TGTGCCAGCTCACCCGTAGGTAGGGACTACAATGAGCAGTTCTTC
TRBV12-3/TRBV12-4	-	TRBJ1-2	-	CASSPGGGDYGYTF	TGTGCCAGCAGCCCGGGGGGGGGCGACTATGGCTACACCTTC
TRBV7-2	few	TRBJ2-1	TRBD2	CASSHTGAGGIYNEQFF	TGTGCCAGCAGCCACACCGGCGCGGGAGGGATTTACAATGAGCAGTTCTTC
TRBV9	-	TRBJ2-3	-	CASSVGTTSTDTQYF	TGTGCCAGCAGCGTCGGGACAACAAGCACAGATACGCAGTATTTT
TRBV27	-	TRBJ2-3	TRBD2	CASSLRREGLFKDTQYF	TGTGCCAGCAGTTTGAGGAGGGAGGGCCTTTTCAAAGATACGCAGTATTTT
TRBV4-1	few	TRBJ2-1	-	CASRSPRGNEQFF	TGCGCCAGCAGAAGCCCGAGAGGAAATGAGCAGTTCTTC
TRBV10-3	few	TRBJ2-1	-	CAISESVINGNEQFF	TGTGCCATCAGTGAGTCTGTTATTAATGGGAATGAGCAGTTCTTC
TRBV7-2	-	TRBJ2-1	-	CASSFDVGRGDNEQFF	TGTGCCAGCAGCTTCGACGTCGGTCGGGGAGACAATGAGCAGTTCTTC
TRBV14	-	TRBJ2-3	TRBD2	CASSQGVWQREADTQYF	TGTGCCAGCAGCCAAGGAGTGTGGCAGCGGGAGGCAGATACGCAGTATTTT
TRBV20-1	-	TRBJ1-4	-	CSASKGTNEKLFF	TGCAGTGCTAGTAAGGGGACTAATGAAAAACTGTTTTTT
TRBV5-1	many	TRBJ2-5	TRBD1	CASSYRGVETQYF	TGCGCCAGCAGCTACAGGGGCGTGGAGACCCAGTACTTC
TRBV5-6	-	TRBJ2-2	-	CASSLVQDLLNTGELFF	TGTGCCAGCAGCTTGGTGCAGGACCTCTTGAACACCGGGGAGCTGTTTTTT
TRBV7-7	few	TRBJ2-7	TRBD2	CASSRGTSGRAYEQYF	TGTGCTAGCAGCCGGGGGACTAGCGGGAGGGCCTACGAGCAGTACTTC
TRBV4-2	-	TRBJ2-1	-	CAISPGFWAPQVNEQFF	TGTGCCATCAGCCCCGGGTTTTGGGCGCCCCAGGTCAATGAGCAGTTCTTC
TRBV18	-	TRBJ1-1	-	CASSPRRVDTEAFF	TGTGCCAGCTCACCTCGACGGGTCGACACTGAAGCTTTCTTT
TRBV7-2	-	TRBJ2-1	TRBD1	CASSSPLRQGGDEQFF	TGTGCCAGCAGCTCACCCCTGCGACAGGGGGGCGATGAGCAGTTCTTC
TRBV7-2	-	TRBJ2-3	-	CASKESGDTQYF	TGTGCCAGCAAGGAATCCGGGGATACGCAGTATTTT
TRBV2	few	TRBJ2-2	-	CASSLGPDTGELFF	TGTGCCAGCAGTCTCGGGCCTGACACCGGGGAGCTGTTTTTT
TRBV20-1	-	TRBJ2-3	-	CSASGGPLDTQYF	TGCAGTGCTAGCGGGGGTCCTTTGGATACGCAGTATTTT
TRBV4-1	-	TRBJ2-6	-	CASSLYRGRVILSSGANVLTF	TGCGCCAGCAGCCTTTATAGGGGCAGGGTCATTTTGAGCTCTGGGGCCAACGTCCTGACTTTC
TRBV12-3/TRBV12-4	few	TRBJ2-6	-	CASKEANVLTF	TGTGCCAGCAAAGAGGCCAACGTCCTGACTTTC
TRBV10-2	-	TRBJ2-3	-	CASSERGLSTDTQYF	TGCGCCAGCAGTGAGAGGGGGTTGAGCACAGATACGCAGTATTTT
TRBV20-1	few	TRBJ2-3	TRBD2	CSASVRGRSTDTQYF	TGCAGTGCTAGTGTCCGCGGGAGGAGCACAGATACGCAGTATTTT
TRBV5-1	-	TRBJ1-5	TRBD1	CASSWGQGGNQPQHF	TGCGCCAGCAGCTGGGGACAGGGAGGCAATCAGCCCCAGCATTTT
TRBV24-1	-	TRBJ2-4	-	CATSAGIQYF	TGTGCCACCAGTGCTGGCATTCAGTACTTC
TRBV20-1	few	TRBJ2-3	TRBD2	CCARVLAASTDTQYF	TGCTGTGCTAGAGTCCTAGCGGCTAGCACAGATACGCAGTATTTT
TRBV3-1	few	TRBJ2-4	-	CASSQARVKNIQYF	TGTGCCAGCAGCCAAGCCAGGGTCAAAAACATTCAGTACTTC
TRBV7-2	-	TRBJ2-2	TRBD1	CASRSTGGFTGELFF	TGTGCCAGCAGATCGACAGGGGGTTTCACCGGGGAGCTGTTTTTT
TRBV20-1	-	TRBJ2-2	-	CSAIGGKTNTGELFF	TGCAGTGCTATTGGAGGGAAGACGAACACCGGGGAGCTGTTTTTT